The clone carrying this TCR beta chain was found once. No antigen is known for it. The record originates from a study of cytomegalovirus exposure and HLA in healthy donors. About the research overall: A preliminary data release comprised tens of millions of unique TCRs obtained from HLA-typed donors. Study-wide findings and caveats: In a later analysis, donors in an Asian-associated ancestry cluster reportedly had fewer N-insertions in productive TCRs than the cohort mean. As a later analysis showed, a missense DCLRE1C variant was linked to trimming of TCR beta V- and J-genes.

Germline-derived CDR1 and CDR2 are SGHVS and FNYEAQ. The length of the CDR3 is 16 residues. The V and J ends lost 2 bases and 5 bases, in that order; junction bases with no gene match: 9. PCR employed 60 Vbeta and 13 Jbeta primers. Sequencing was performed with immunoSEQ multiplex PCR; in TCRdb, only in-frame clones are kept and a portion is missing. The table lists 170,000 or so clones, roughly 80% of them singletons. The clonotype was recovered from a young woman in good health and CMV-seronegative. The source material was PBMCs. The rearrangement joins TRBV7-6 to TRBJ2-1; 7 nucleotides align to TRBD2. The CDR3 here is CASSLNRQRGNNEQFF. In nucleotides, the CDR3 is TGTGCCAGCAGCTTAAACCGACAGCGGGGAAACAATGAGCAGTTCTTC.